This is a list of T cell receptor beta chains from one sample in a study of regulatory T cells in long-lasting Graves disease. From the multiplex PCR reads, TCRdb called clonotypes with MiXCR, one entry per CDR3 protein. Of about 660,000 distinct CDR3 sequences listed, around 32% are singletons. The material sequenced was peripheral blood mononuclear cells (PBMCs), taken when the disease was refractory, from a patient treated with antithyroid drugs. These receptor sequences come from a female donor with Graves disease. CDR3s include the opening cysteine and the closing phenylalanine or tryptophan. D genes are given only for firm matches. Size is stated for part of the rows, as once, few or many counts, or as a class when the clone is expanded.

TGTGCCAGCAGCCACGGTGATAGGTGGTTTGACTATGGCTACACCTTC | CASSHGDRWFDYGYTF | TRBV5-6 | few | NA | TRBJ1-2
TGTGCCAGCAGCAAGACAGGGTTAGGGGAAAAACTGTTTTTT | CASSKTGLGEKLFF | TRBV7-2 | few | TRBD1 | TRBJ1-4
TGTGCTAGTGGTTTGGCCTTCAGGACGGGCCTCTCCTACGAGCAGTACTTC | CASGLAFRTGLSYEQYF | TRBV12-5 | many | NA | TRBJ2-7
TGTGCCAGCAGTTACTCGATTACCGGCAGCTCCTATAATTCACCCCTCCACTTT | CASSYSITGSSYNSPLHF | TRBV6-5 | few | NA | TRBJ1-6
TGTGCCACCGAGACAGAGTTAAACACTGAAGCTTTCTTT | CATETELNTEAFF | TRBV28 | many | NA | TRBJ1-1
TGTGCCAGCGGACCCTTGACAGGGGGAGACACTGAAGCTTTCTTT | CASGPLTGGDTEAFF | TRBV6-1 | NA | TRBD1 | TRBJ1-1
TGTGCCAGCAGGGGACAGGGGGCGGAGACCCAGTACTTC | CASRGQGAETQYF | TRBV28 | many | TRBD1 | TRBJ2-5
TGTGCCAGCAGAAAGACTAGCGGGTCCTACGAGCAGTACTTC | CASRKTSGSYEQYF | TRBV2 | many | TRBD2 | TRBJ2-7
TGTGCCACCAGTCGGACAGGAGGCACCGGGGGGCTGTTTTTT | CATSRTGGTGGLFF | TRBV24-1 | NA | NA | TRBJ2-2
TGTGCCAGCAGTTTAAGACAGGGAGGTAATTCACCCCTCCACTTT | CASSLRQGGNSPLHF | TRBV28 | many | TRBD1 | TRBJ1-6
TGTGCCAGCAGCTTTAGCGGGAGGCGCGACACCGGGGAGCTGTTTTTT | CASSFSGRRDTGELFF | TRBV5-4 | NA | TRBD2 | TRBJ2-2
TGTGCCTGGACTGGGGTCTCTGGAAACACCATATATTTT | CAWTGVSGNTIYF | TRBV30 | few | NA | TRBJ1-3
TGTGCCAGCAGTCCCCTCTTTAACACCGGGGAGCTGTTTTTT | CASSPLFNTGELFF | TRBV6-1 | NA | NA | TRBJ2-2
TGTGCCAGCAGTTTAAAATTCAGACTAGCGGGAGGCAACTCCTACGAGCAGTACTTC | CASSLKFRLAGGNSYEQYF | TRBV27 | NA | TRBD2 | TRBJ2-7
TGTGCCAGCAGTGAAGGGGCACGACTACCCTCTGGAAACACCATATATTTT | CASSEGARLPSGNTIYF | TRBV2 | few | NA | TRBJ1-3
TGTGCCAGCAGTTTAGTTGGCTCTCTCAACGAGCAGTACTTC | CASSLVGSLNEQYF | TRBV12-3/TRBV12-4 | few | NA | TRBJ2-7
TGTGCCAGCAGCCCTTTTCCCGAGGACTTATACTACGAGCAGTACTTC | CASSPFPEDLYYEQYF | TRBV6-1 | NA | NA | TRBJ2-7
TGTGCCAGCAGTGATCCCAGGGACTTACTCTACGAGCAGTACTTC | CASSDPRDLLYEQYF | TRBV6-1 | many | NA | TRBJ2-7
TGCGCCAGCAGTGAGTCGTTGGGACACCGGACGGCCCAGTACTTC | CASSESLGHRTAQYF | TRBV10-1 | NA | NA | TRBJ2-5
TGTGCCATCAGCTCGACGGGGAGCGGGGAGACCCAGTACTTC | CAISSTGSGETQYF | TRBV10-3 | NA | NA | TRBJ2-5
TGCGCCAGCAGCATCGCGGGGTACGGCAATCAGCCCCAGCATTTT | CASSIAGYGNQPQHF | TRBV5-1 | few | NA | TRBJ1-5
TGTGCCAGCAGTCTAACTCAGTCGGGGGGTAATGAAAAACTGTTTTTT | CASSLTQSGGNEKLFF | TRBV28 | many | NA | TRBJ1-4
TGTGCCAGCAGTGAAAGGGGGGAACATTCACCCCTCCACTTT | CASSERGEHSPLHF | TRBV2 | NA | NA | TRBJ1-6
TGTGCCAGCAGCTTAGAGGCGGGAGGGCCGCATACGCAGTATTTT | CASSLEAGGPHTQYF | TRBV11-3 | NA | TRBD2 | TRBJ2-3
TGTGCCAGCAGGGAATCCGGGACAGGAAATGAAAAACTGTTTTTT | CASRESGTGNEKLFF | TRBV28 | NA | TRBD1 | TRBJ1-4
TGTGCCTGGAGTGTAGGTCGGGTGAATGAAAAACTGTTTTTT | CAWSVGRVNEKLFF | TRBV30 | few | NA | TRBJ1-4
TGCGCCAGCAGGGGGACTAGCGGGAACCTTCAAGAGACCCAGTACTTC | CASRGTSGNLQETQYF | TRBV4-1 | NA | TRBD2 | TRBJ2-5
TGTGCCTGGGAGTCGGGAGGGACTGAAGCTTTCTTT | CAWESGGTEAFF | TRBV30 | few | NA | TRBJ1-1
TGTGCCAGTAAGGTTGGCGGGACCTCGTACTTC | CASKVGGTSYF | TRBV19 | NA | NA | TRBJ2-7
TGTGCCAGCTCACCACCCGACAGGGTGGGTTACGAGCAGTACTTC | CASSPPDRVGYEQYF | TRBV18 | NA | TRBD1 | TRBJ2-7
TGCAGCGTTGCAGTGGGACAGGCCGGGGCTGGCTACACCTTC | CSVAVGQAGAGYTF | TRBV29-1 | NA | TRBD1 | TRBJ1-2
TGTGCCAGCAGTTCCGACAGTTCACCCCTCCACTTT | CASSSDSSPLHF | TRBV28 | NA | NA | TRBJ1-6
TGTGCCAGCAGTTTAGAAGTAGGGGCTGAAGCTTTCTTT | CASSLEVGAEAFF | TRBV27 | NA | NA | TRBJ1-1
TGTGCCACCAGCAGAAGTCCAGGAGGAGAATCACCCCTCCACTTT | CATSRSPGGESPLHF | TRBV15 | many | NA | TRBJ1-6
TGTGCCAGCAGCTCCTCGGGACAGGAAAAACTGTTTTTT | CASSSSGQEKLFF | TRBV7-9 | few | TRBD1 | TRBJ1-4
TGTGCCTGGAGGCGACAGGGAACCTACGAGCAGTACTTC | CAWRRQGTYEQYF | TRBV30 | NA | TRBD1 | TRBJ2-7
TGTGCCAGCAGTTTGTGGAGGGGGAGGATGCAGCCCCAGCATTTT | CASSLWRGRMQPQHF | TRBV12-3/TRBV12-4 | NA | NA | TRBJ1-5
TGTGCCAGCAGTCTCGGGGCCAATAGCAATCAGCCCCAGCATTTT | CASSLGANSNQPQHF | TRBV5-1 | many | NA | TRBJ1-5
TGTGCCAGCAGGGGACTAGCGGGATCTTCCTACGAGCAGTACTTC | CASRGLAGSSYEQYF | TRBV6-1 | NA | TRBD2 | TRBJ2-7
TGCAGCGTTGACGCCGGCCATGATGTGACTGAAGCTTTCTTT | CSVDAGHDVTEAFF | TRBV29-1 | few | NA | TRBJ1-1
TGCGCCAGCAAGACAGGGGGAGGCAATCAGCCCCAGCATTTT | CASKTGGGNQPQHF | TRBV10-2 | NA | TRBD1 | TRBJ1-5
TGTGCCAGCAGCAAGGGGGATCGCCGTATCTCTGGAAACACCATATATTTT | CASSKGDRRISGNTIYF | TRBV3-1 | NA | NA | TRBJ1-3
TGTGCCAGCAGCGTAGCTCCGGTAAAAGAGACCCAGTACTTC | CASSVAPVKETQYF | TRBV9 | few | NA | TRBJ2-5
TGTGCCAGCAGGCAATCGACAGGTTCCTCTGGAAACACCATATATTTT | CASRQSTGSSGNTIYF | TRBV6-1 | NA | NA | TRBJ1-3
TGCGCCAGCAGCCCGCAGCCCAGCTCCAACACTGAAGCTTTCTTT | CASSPQPSSNTEAFF | TRBV5-1 | NA | NA | TRBJ1-1
TGTGCCACCAGCAGAGATCGACAGCGGGTCGGTAATGAAAAACTGTTTTTT | CATSRDRQRVGNEKLFF | TRBV15 | NA | NA | TRBJ1-4
TGCAGTGCTGGGGGACGGACCAGCTCTGGAAACACCATATATTTT | CSAGGRTSSGNTIYF | TRBV20-1 | NA | NA | TRBJ1-3
TGTGCCAGCGGGAGGAAGTTTTTGAACACTGAAGCTTTCTTT | CASGRKFLNTEAFF | TRBV12-3/TRBV12-4 | few | NA | TRBJ1-1
TGCAGTGCTTACACCAGTGGCAGTCACACTGAAGCTTTCTTT | CSAYTSGSHTEAFF | TRBV20-1 | NA | NA | TRBJ1-1
TGTGCCAGCAGCTTGAATTCGGTATGGGCTGAAGCTTTCTTT | CASSLNSVWAEAFF | TRBV5-6 | NA | NA | TRBJ1-1
TGTGCCAGCAGCTTACAACCAACCGGCAGGGGGAAAGCTTTCTTT | CASSLQPTGRGKAFF | TRBV6-2/TRBV6-3 | few | TRBD1 | TRBJ1-1
TGTGCCAGCAGCTTAGAAGCGTCCAGAGAGCAGTACTTC | CASSLEASREQYF | TRBV7-2 | NA | NA | TRBJ2-7
TGTGCCAGCAGCTTATCCGCTAGCGGGAGTCTCTACGAGCAGTACTTC | CASSLSASGSLYEQYF | TRBV7-2 | few | TRBD2 | TRBJ2-7
TGTGCCAGCAGCCTCCTGACAGGATTTAACTATGGCTACACCTTC | CASSLLTGFNYGYTF | TRBV11-2 | few | NA | TRBJ1-2